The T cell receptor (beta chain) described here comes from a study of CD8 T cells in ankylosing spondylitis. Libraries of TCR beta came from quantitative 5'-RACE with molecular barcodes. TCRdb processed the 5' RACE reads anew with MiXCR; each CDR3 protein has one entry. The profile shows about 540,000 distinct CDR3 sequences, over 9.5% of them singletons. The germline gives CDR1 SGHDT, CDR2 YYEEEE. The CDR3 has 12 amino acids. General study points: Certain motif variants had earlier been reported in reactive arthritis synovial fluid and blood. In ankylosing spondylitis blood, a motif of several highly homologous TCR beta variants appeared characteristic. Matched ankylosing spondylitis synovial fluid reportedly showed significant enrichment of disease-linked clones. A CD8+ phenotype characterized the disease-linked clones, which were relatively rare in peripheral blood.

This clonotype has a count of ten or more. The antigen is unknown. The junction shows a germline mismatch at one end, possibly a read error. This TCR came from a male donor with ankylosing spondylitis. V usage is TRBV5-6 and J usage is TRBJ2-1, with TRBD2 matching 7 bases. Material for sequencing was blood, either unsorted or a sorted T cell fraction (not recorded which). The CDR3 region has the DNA TGTGCCAGCAGCCCGAATCGACTAGCCCCGACCTTC. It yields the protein CASSPNRLAPTF.